This T cell receptor beta chain was retrieved from a study of cytomegalovirus exposure and HLA in healthy donors. Whole-study results and caveats: Donors belonging to an Asian-associated ancestry cluster reportedly showed fewer N-insertions in productive TCRs than the approximately 690-donor mean, according to what a later analysis found. With high specificity and sensitivity, the classifier reportedly diagnosed cytomegalovirus status. One cluster of highly shared sequence variants probably arose as a sequencing artifact.

The table lists this clone with a few counts. What it binds is unknown. This CDR3 has 12 residues. With 7 bases removed from V and 3 bases from J, the gap between germline ends came to 12 bases. Germline CDR1 is SQVTM and CDR2 is ANQGSEA. PCR used 60 Vbeta primers and 13 Jbeta primers. The data were produced by immunoSEQ multiplex PCR, yet TCRdb's version contains in-frame clones alone and is incomplete. The data contain about 69,000 clones, approximately 72% of them seen just once; the ten biggest clones take up approximately 11%. Sequencing was carried out using PBMCs. The receptor was isolated from a woman in her 30s in good health and CMV-seronegative. The rearrangement joins TRBV29-1 to TRBJ1-1; maybe TRBD1 (5 bases). CDR3 nucleotide sequence: TGCAGCGCCCTGGCGGGGCACACTGAAGCTTTCTTT. Its translation is CSALAGHTEAFF. The entire variable domain, with the rest obtained from reference TRBV29-1 and TRBJ1-1, is as follows: SAVISQKPSRDICQRGTSLTIQCQVDSQVTMMFWYRQQPGQSLTLIATANQGSEATYESGFVIDKFPISRPNLTFSTLTVSNMSPEDSSIYLCSALAGHTEAFFGQGTRLTVV.